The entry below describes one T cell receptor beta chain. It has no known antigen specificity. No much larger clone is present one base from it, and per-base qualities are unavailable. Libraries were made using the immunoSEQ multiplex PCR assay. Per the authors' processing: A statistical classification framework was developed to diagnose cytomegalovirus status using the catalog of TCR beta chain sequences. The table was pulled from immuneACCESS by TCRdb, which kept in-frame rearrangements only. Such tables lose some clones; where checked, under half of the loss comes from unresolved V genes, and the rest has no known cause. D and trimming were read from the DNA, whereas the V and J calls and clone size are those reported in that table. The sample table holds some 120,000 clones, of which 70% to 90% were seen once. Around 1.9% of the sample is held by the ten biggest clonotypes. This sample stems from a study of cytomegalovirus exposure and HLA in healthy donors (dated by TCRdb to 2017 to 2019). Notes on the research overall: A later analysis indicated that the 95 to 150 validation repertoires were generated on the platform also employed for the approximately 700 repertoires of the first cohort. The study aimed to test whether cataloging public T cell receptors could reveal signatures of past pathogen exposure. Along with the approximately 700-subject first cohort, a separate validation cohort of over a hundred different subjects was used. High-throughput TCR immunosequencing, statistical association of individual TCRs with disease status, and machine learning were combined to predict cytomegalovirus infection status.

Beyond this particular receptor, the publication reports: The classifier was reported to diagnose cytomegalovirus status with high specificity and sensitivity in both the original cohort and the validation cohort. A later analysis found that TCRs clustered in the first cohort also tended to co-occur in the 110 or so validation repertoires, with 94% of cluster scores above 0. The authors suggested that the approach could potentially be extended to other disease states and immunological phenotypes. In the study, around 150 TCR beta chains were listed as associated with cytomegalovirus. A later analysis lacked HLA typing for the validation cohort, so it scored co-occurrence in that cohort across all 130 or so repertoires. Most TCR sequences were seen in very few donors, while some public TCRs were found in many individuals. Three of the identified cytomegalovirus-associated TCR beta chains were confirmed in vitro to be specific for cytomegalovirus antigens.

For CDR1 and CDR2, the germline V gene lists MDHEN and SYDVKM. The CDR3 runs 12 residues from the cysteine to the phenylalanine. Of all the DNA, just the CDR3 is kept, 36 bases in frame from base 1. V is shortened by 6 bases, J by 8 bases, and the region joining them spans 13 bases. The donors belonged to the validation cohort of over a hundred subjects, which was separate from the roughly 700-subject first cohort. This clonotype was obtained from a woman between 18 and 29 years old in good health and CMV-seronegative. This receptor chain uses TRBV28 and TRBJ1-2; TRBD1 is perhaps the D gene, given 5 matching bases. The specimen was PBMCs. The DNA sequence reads TGTGCCAGCAGCCCCTGGGGGGTCGGCTACACCTTC. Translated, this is CASSPWGVGYTF.